This TCR beta chain was retrieved from a study of tumor-infiltrating lymphocytes in primary liver carcinoma. Across the study: Patients were men and women aged 30 to 69 years. Study-wide results and limits: Top clones occupying all five tumor regions numbered only about 8-25%.

Joint extraction of RNA and DNA used roughly 19-32 mg of bulk tissue that was unsorted. The patients presented with primary liver carcinoma, which was managed through surgical resection. Every tumor was sampled at five separate regions. In this sample, this clonotype turned up many times. Its antigen is unknown. The investigators made TCR beta cDNA from approximately 0.5 ug total RNA, using a constant-region primer. Nested multiplex PCR, run for three rounds with slightly modified ARM-PCR, yielded TCR beta libraries. TCRdb reprocessed the multiplex PCR reads with MiXCR, giving one entry per CDR3 protein. The repertoire includes about 84,000 distinct CDR3 sequences, approximately 70% of them detected once, and approximately 20% sits in the top ten. The TCR was taken from a man in his forties with primary liver carcinoma and hepatitis B virus infection. The sequencing input was liver tumor tissue from sampling region 1. Subset of the sample: tumor region T1, superior pole.

The CDR3 coding sequence is TGCGCCAGCAGCTGGAGAGATGTTAATGAAAAACTGTTTTTT. It codes for CASSWRDVNEKLFF. This sequence joins TRBV5-1 and TRBJ1-4; D unresolved. The CDR3 is made up of 14 amino acids. V gave up 3 bases and J gave up 4 bases, with 10 bases separating them. Germline V gene lookup returns CDR1 SGHRS and CDR2 YFSETQ.